This TCR beta chain comes out of a study of cytomegalovirus exposure and HLA in healthy donors. On the study more broadly: Tens of millions of unique TCRs from HLA-typed donors made up an early data release. Whole-study results and caveats: TCR beta sequences reportedly predicted most subjects' HLA-A and HLA-B alleles accurately. A later analysis found TCR association rates differed by HLA locus, highest for DRB1 and lowest for HLA-C.

With 60 Vbeta and 13 Jbeta primers, the PCR was carried out. Libraries were prepared by immunoSEQ multiplex PCR; TCRdb keeps only in-frame clonotypes and omits some of them. The table records over 100,000 clones, 77% of them present only once. Each of the donors was a healthy bone marrow donor. V lost 7 bases to trimming and J lost 5 bases; unmatched junction nucleotides: 9. Per germline, CDR1 SQVTM and CDR2 ANQGSEA. This CDR3 contains 14 residues. This clone was found a few times. The antigen is not known. The chain links TRBV29-1 to TRBJ2-2; 8 bases line up with TRBD2. The clonotype was recovered from a middle-aged woman in good health and CMV-seronegative. Sequences were obtained from PBMCs. CDR3 nucleotide sequence: TGCAGCGCCGAGGGTGGCGGGGGGACCGGGGAGCTGTTTTTT. Amino acids: CSAEGGGGTGELFF.